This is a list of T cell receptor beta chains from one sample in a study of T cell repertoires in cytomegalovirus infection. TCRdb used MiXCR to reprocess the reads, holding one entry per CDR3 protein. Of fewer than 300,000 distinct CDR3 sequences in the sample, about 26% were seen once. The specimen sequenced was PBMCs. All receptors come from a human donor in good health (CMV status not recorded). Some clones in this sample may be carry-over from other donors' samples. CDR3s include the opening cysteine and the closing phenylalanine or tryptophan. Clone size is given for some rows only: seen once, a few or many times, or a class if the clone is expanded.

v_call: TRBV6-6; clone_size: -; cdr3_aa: CASTERTTNTEAFF
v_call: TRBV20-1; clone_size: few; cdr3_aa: CSAARTWEDYGYTF
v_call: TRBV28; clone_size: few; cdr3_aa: CASYRDRQWGYTF
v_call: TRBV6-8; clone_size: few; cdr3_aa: CASSPPGNSYEQYF
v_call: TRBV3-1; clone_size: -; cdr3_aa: CASSQAGRDTEAFF
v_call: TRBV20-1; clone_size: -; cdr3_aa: CSARDPGSGSGDTQYF
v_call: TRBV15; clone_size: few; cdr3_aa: CATSRENYEQYF
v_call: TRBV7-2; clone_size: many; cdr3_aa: CASSPSRTGNTQYF
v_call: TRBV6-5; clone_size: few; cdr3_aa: CASTPAETSGSRNEQFF
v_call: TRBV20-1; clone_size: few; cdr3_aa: CSLRPGATDTQYF
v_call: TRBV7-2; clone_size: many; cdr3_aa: CASSPGSRAGEQYF
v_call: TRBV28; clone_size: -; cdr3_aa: CAIIGRGFDQPQHF
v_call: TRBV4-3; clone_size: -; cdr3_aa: CASSQGGASVTDTQYF
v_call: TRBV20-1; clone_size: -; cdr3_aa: CSAAGQGPQSSYNEQFF
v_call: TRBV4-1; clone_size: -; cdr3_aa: CASSQADPGHRGWTSGKSEQFF
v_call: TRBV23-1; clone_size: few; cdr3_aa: CASSRGLAGGQETQYF
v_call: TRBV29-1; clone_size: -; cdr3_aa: CSVGTGGYNEQFF
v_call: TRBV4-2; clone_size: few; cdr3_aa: CASSQGGAGGNYNEQFF
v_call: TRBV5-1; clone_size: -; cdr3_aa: CASSLDAGGDTQYF
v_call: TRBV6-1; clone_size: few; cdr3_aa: CASSRGTGGQTYNEQFF
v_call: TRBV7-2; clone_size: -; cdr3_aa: CASSLVAAAANTGELFF
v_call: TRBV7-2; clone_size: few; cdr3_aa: CASSLERINYGYTF
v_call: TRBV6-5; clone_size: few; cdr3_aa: CASTNPGQGDNEQFF
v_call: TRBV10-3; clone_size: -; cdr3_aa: CATGTGNYEQYF
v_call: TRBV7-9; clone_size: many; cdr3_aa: CASSSSGAGQPQHF
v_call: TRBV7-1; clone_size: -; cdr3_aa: CASRHKTGGNTEAFF
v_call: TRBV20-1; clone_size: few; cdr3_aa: CSASYRGDQPQHF
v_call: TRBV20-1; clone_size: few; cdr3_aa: CGLGLALGGTQYF
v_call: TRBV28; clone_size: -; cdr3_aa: CASKGTDTQYF
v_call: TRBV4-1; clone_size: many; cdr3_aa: CASSQGHTTEAFF
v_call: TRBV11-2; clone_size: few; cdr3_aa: CASSSWTGSTDTQYF
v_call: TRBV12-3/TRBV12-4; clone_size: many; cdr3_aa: CASKNGVVNTDTQYF
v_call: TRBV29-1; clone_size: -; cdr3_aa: CSVGQGGGYTF
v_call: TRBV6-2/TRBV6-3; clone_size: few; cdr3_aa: CASSLPGAHSNQPQHF
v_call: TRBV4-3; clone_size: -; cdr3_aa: CASSQGTSGTYEQYF
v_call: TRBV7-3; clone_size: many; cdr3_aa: CASSLTRNTDTQYF
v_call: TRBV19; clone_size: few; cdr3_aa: CASRTEEGFF
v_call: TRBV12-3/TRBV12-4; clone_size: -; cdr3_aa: CASSPNLEQFF
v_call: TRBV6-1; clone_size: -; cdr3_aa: CASSYRLGGAFF
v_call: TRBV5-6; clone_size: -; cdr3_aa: CASSLTVIYTEAFF
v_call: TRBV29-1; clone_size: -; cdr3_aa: CSVEKDRYTEAFF
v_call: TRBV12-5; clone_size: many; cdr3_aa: CASGLAGRGTPNTGELFF
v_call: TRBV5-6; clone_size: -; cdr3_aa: CASSRRLGDTQYF
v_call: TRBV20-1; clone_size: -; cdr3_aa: CSAREPVGGPRDEQFF
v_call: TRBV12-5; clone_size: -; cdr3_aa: CASARTGYNEQFF
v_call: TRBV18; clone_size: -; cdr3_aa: CASSPVESGTQYF
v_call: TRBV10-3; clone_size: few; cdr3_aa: CAISEVTSSYEQYF
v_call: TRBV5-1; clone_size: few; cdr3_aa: CASSGDSLRQYF
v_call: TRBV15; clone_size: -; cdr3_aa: CATSRGQGQETQYF
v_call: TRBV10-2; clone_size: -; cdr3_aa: CASSERAPAFF
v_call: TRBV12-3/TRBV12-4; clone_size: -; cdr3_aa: CASRQGRPGELFF
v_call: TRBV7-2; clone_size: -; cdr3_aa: CASSLVIETQYF
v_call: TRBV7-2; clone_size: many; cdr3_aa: CASKAGAFYEQYF
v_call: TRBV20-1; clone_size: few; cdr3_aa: CSSNYFGYNEQFF